The 3 T cell receptor beta chains below come from one sample, sequenced in a study of regulatory T cells in long-lasting Graves disease. Time point in this sample: newly diagnosed GD, antithyroid drugs for less than 3 months. Preparation of the TCR library used RNA extracted from PBMCs. Arm-PCR of CDR3 regions and iRepertoire HTBI primers were the basis on which TCR beta libraries were built. TCRdb redid the calling of the multiplex PCR reads with MiXCR, one entry per CDR3 protein. The sample consists of around 450,000 distinct CDR3 sequences, about 15% of them appearing once. The data also belong to a second study, concerning T cells in Graves' hyperthyroidism and ophthalmopathy.

The specimen was peripheral blood mononuclear cells (PBMCs), collected at new diagnosis, from a patient treated with antithyroid drugs. The receptors here all came from a woman in her twenties or thirties with Graves disease.

As regards this clonotype: Since a much larger clone is just one base distant, this may be a read error. J is TRBJ2-5 and V is TRBV7-9, with 8 bases matching TRBD1. The CDR3 contains 16 residues. In germline, CDR1 is SEHNR, CDR2 FQNEAQ (reference sequence). DNA of the CDR3: TGTGCCAACAGCTTAGGTGATTGGACAGGGAAAGAGACCCAGTACTTC. Its translation is CANSLGDWTGKETQYF.

This clonotype was observed many times. The chain has TRBV24-1 and TRBJ2-1, with 14 positions matching TRBD2. J was trimmed by 0 bases and V by 3 bases; bases with no gene match: 0. CDR1 is KGHDR, CDR2 SFDVKD, per germline. This CDR3 has 17 residues. CDR3 residues: CATSDGTSGSSYNEQFF. The DNA of the CDR3 is TGTGCCACCAGTGATGGGACTAGCGGGAGCTCCTACAATGAGCAGTTCTTC.

This clonotype has ten or more counts. The V and J genes are TRBV30 and TRBJ2-7; the D is unclear. The ends were cut back, 2 bases at V and 4 bases at J, with 6 bases in the middle. CDR3 length: 11 amino acids. Germline V CDR1 and CDR2: GTSNPN, SVGIG (reference sequence). CDR3 bases: TGTGCCTGGAGTCGGCAATACGAGCAGTACTTC. This sequence encodes CAWSRQYEQYF.